The source of this T cell receptor beta chain is a study of blood T cell repertoires in COVID-19. Study summary: Sites across the United States, Italy and Spain contributed samples from acute and convalescent COVID-19.

The method was immunoSEQ multiplex PCR; TCRdb's version includes in-frame clones alone and lacks a portion of them. The table has approximately 350,000 clones, roughly 87% seen once. In terms of age and location, participants ranged from roughly 18 to 90 years and lived in under 30 US areas. Cohort placement rested on clinical history that participants reported themselves. Symptom resolution, clearance, or two negative PCRs marked donors in Cohort 3 as recovered. With 1 base removed from V and 2 bases from J, the gap between germline ends came to 7 bases. Germline V gene lookup returns CDR1 SEHNR and CDR2 FQNEAQ (reference sequence). This CDR3 has 14 amino acids.

The V and J genes are TRBV7-9 and TRBJ2-3; D remains ambiguous. This TCR was sampled from a woman in her twenties or thirties who had recovered from COVID-19. The sample consisted of PBMCs or T cells enriched from blood (not recorded which). For the CDR3, the DNA is TGTGCCAGCAGCTTAGGGCATTCCACAGATACGCAGTATTTT. Translation gives CASSLGHSTDTQYF.